One sample yielded the 28 T cell receptor beta chains listed below, sequenced in a study of blood T cell repertoires in COVID-19. Method: immunoSEQ multiplex PCR; TCRdb's copy keeps in-frame clones and lacks some. Here the sample spans under 200,000 clones, approximately 90% being singletons. Sequencing was performed on peripheral blood. Receptors originate from a woman aged 80 or older in a cohort sampled during active or convalescent COVID-19.

The rearrangement links TRBV2 to TRBJ2-7, with 10 positions matching TRBD1. The CDR3 contains 15 residues. After removal of 3 bases from V and 5 bases from J, the junction contained 7 bases not matched to a gene. CDR1 SNHLY and CDR2 FYNNEI come from the germline V gene. CDR3 DNA sequence: TGTGCCAGCAGTGATATGGGACAGGGGTTAAACGAGCAGTACTTC. Translated, it gives CASSDMGQGLNEQYF.

The table lists this clone with a count of one. The rearrangement uses TRBV13 and TRBJ2-2; 8 nucleotides agree with TRBD2. Germline V lookup: CDR1 PRHDT, CDR2 FYEKMQ (reference sequence). V was pared by 6 bases and J by 4 bases, with 7 bases of the junction left unmatched. This CDR3 comprises 15 residues. CDR3 sequence: CASSPLAELTGELFF. Written as DNA, the CDR3 is TGTGCCAGCAGTCCACTAGCGGAGCTCACCGGGGAGCTGTTTTTT.

V usage is TRBV7-9 and J usage is TRBJ2-7; 12 bases are a match to TRBD1. The CDR3 has 14 residues. Germline CDR1 SEHNR, CDR2 FQNEAQ (reference sequence). V gave up 4 bases and J gave up 4 bases; unmatched junction bases: 2. As DNA, the CDR3 is TGTGCCAGCAGCTCGGGACAGGGGGCTTACGAGCAGTACTTC. This encodes CASSSGQGAYEQYF.

V usage is TRBV19 and J usage is TRBJ1-3; D ambiguous. The CDR3 consists of 17 residues. Germline V lookup: CDR1 LNHDA, CDR2 SQIVND (reference sequence). Trimming removed 7 bases from V and 0 bases from J, with 19 bases in between. CDR3 residues: CASTDRVSANSGNTIYF. CDR3 in DNA: TGTGCCAGTACCGACCGGGTCTCCGCCAACTCTGGAAACACCATATATTTT.

This chain connects TRBV2 to TRBJ1-5, with D uncertain. V was shortened by 6 bases and J by 0 bases, with 6 bases between the two germline ends. Germline assignment: CDR1 SNHLY and CDR2 FYNNEI. The CDR3 contains 13 residues. CDR3 sequence (DNA): TGTGCCAGCAGCTTGTATAGCAATCAGCCCCAGCATTTT. Protein product: CASSLYSNQPQHF.

CDR3 in amino acids: CATSRGNEQFF. Here the CDR3 DNA reads TGTGCCACCTCGCGAGGGAATGAGCAGTTCTTC. The rearrangement joins TRBV24-1 to TRBJ2-1; TRBD2 might be the D (5 bases). V lost 9 bases to trimming and J lost 7 bases, with 9 bases between them. Looked up from germline, CDR1 is KGHDR and CDR2 is SFDVKD. The CDR3 loop spans 11 amino acids.

The rearrangement joins TRBV11-2 to TRBJ1-2; 11 positions agree with TRBD1. The junction had 6 bases not matched to a gene; V was cut back by 6 bases and J by 6 bases. Germline loops: CDR1 SGHAT, CDR2 FQNNGV. The length of the CDR3 is 14 residues. CDR3 in DNA: TGTGCCAGCAGTTTTGGGACAGGGGGAGATGGCTACACCTTC. Its translation is CASSFGTGGDGYTF.

This sequence joins TRBV7-2 and TRBJ1-5; 10 nucleotides align to TRBD1. Trimming took 3 bases from V and 3 from J; bases not matched to a gene: 2. Germline CDR1 is SGHTA and CDR2 is FQGNSA. The CDR3 covers 15 residues. CDR3 sequence: CASSFDRGLNQPQHF. CDR3 bases: TGTGCCAGCAGCTTCGACAGGGGGCTCAATCAGCCCCAGCATTTT.

This clone was seen a few times. The chain uses TRBV6-6 and TRBJ2-7, with a tentative D call TRBD2 (6 bases). Germline-derived CDR1 and CDR2 are MNHNY and SVGAGI (reference sequence). The CDR3 has 13 amino acids. Trimming took 2 bases from V and 3 from J, leaving 8 bases between them. CDR3 coding DNA: TGTGCCAGCAGTTACGGGACTTTCTACGAGCAGTACTTC. Translated, it gives CASSYGTFYEQYF.

The chain has TRBV21-1 and TRBJ1-2; the DNA was not used to check the table's D call, TRBD1. TRBV21-1 is deemed a pseudogene. The CDR3 is 13 residues long. The CDR3 reads CASSKQGPYGYTF. DNA of the CDR3: TGTGCCAGCAGCAAACAGGGTCCCTATGGCTACACCTTC.

This clone appeared once. This chain connects TRBV5-6 to TRBJ2-6, with TRBD1 as a possible D gene (5 bases). The germline gives CDR1 SGHDT, CDR2 YYEEEE. V dropped 5 bases and J dropped 0 bases, with 15 bases sitting between them. There are 17 residues in the CDR3. CDR3 nucleotide sequence: TGTGCCAGCAGGGCTAGACAGTCCCCCTCTGGGGCCAACGTCCTGACTTTC. Translating gives CASRARQSPSGANVLTF. The variable domain in full, with the rest retrieved from reference TRBV5-6 and TRBJ2-6, is DAGVTQSPTHLIKTRGQQVTLRCSPKSGHDTVSWYQQALGQGPQFIFQYYEEEERQRGNFPDRFSGHQFPNYSSELNVNALLLGDSALYLCASRARQSPSGANVLTFGAGSRLTVL.

This clone was detected a few times. The V call is TRBV6-5, the J call TRBJ1-1, with 7 bases aligning to TRBD1. The germline V gene has CDR1 MNHEY and CDR2 SVGAGI. The junction had 8 bases not matched to a gene; V was cut back by 4 bases and J by 0 bases. The CDR3 spans 16 residues. The CDR3 loop reads CASSSWTGPLNTEAFF. The CDR3 coding sequence is TGTGCCAGCAGTTCCTGGACAGGACCCTTGAACACTGAAGCTTTCTTT.

The chain joins TRBV7-2 to TRBJ2-3, with a weak D call TRBD1 (6 bases). V lost 2 bases and J 1 base, leaving 13 bases between the germline ends. The germline gives CDR1 SGHTA, CDR2 FQGNSA. There are 16 residues in the CDR3. The CDR3: CASSLQQGWGTDTQYF. The CDR3 nucleotides are TGTGCCAGCAGCTTACAGCAGGGGTGGGGCACAGATACGCAGTATTTT.

The CDR3 nucleotides are TGTGCCAGCAGCTTGGAAACAGGTTTGCGCTCTGGGGCCAACGTCCTGACTTTC. Protein: CASSLETGLRSGANVLTF. The genes are TRBV5-8 and TRBJ2-6; possibly TRBD1 for D (5 bases). Germline CDR1 reads SGHTS; CDR2 reads YDEGEE. Trimming took 0 bases from V and 0 from J, leaving 13 bases between them. This CDR3 comprises 18 residues.

This clone came up a few times. The chain couples TRBV7-2 to TRBJ1-1; D gene ambiguous. The length of the CDR3 is 12 residues. Between the trimmed V and J ends, which lost 6 bases and 9 bases, there was a span of 14 bases. CDR1 and CDR2 (germline): SGHTA, FQGNSA. CDR3 loop: CASSPTRIQAFF. The CDR3, as DNA: TGTGCCAGCAGTCCTACGCGGATTCAAGCTTTCTTT.

This chain uses TRBV19 with TRBJ1-5; possibly TRBD1 for D (6 bases). There are 18 residues in the CDR3. Trimming took 4 bases from V and 2 from J, leaving 21 bases between them. The germline gives CDR1 LNHDA, CDR2 SQIVND (reference sequence). The CDR3 bases are TGTGCCAGTAGTAGCGAAACCTACAGGGTTAAGGGCAATCAGCCCCAGCATTTT. As protein: CASSSETYRVKGNQPQHF.

The chain is built from TRBV4-3 and TRBJ1-5, with a tentative D call TRBD1 (5 bases). This CDR3 has 15 residues. Germline assignment: CDR1 LGHNA and CDR2 YSLEER. V lost 1 base and J lost 3, with 10 bases in between. This CDR3 is CASSQGAGDNQPQHF. In DNA, the CDR3 is TGCGCCAGCAGCCAAGGGGCGGGGGACAATCAGCCCCAGCATTTT.

The rearrangement uses TRBV30 and TRBJ1-1; D is possibly TRBD1 (6 bases). This CDR3 region has 12 residues. Trimming left V 0 bases short and J 7 bases short, with 9 bases between. CDR1 and CDR2 (germline): GTSNPN, SVGIG (reference sequence). The CDR3 nucleotides are TGTGCCTGGAGTGTATCAGGGGTTGAAGCTTTCTTT. It translates to CAWSVSGVEAFF.

The genes are TRBV9 and TRBJ2-3; 9 bases agree with TRBD2. The trim removed 4 bases at V and 6 bases at J, leaving 12 bases unmatched. CDR1 SGDLS and CDR2 YYNGEE come from the germline V gene. The CDR3 has 16 residues. In DNA, the CDR3 is TGTGCCAGCAGCCCCCAGGTCGCGGGGGGGCCTGATACGCAGTATTTT. Its translation: CASSPQVAGGPDTQYF.

The chain uses TRBV7-8 and TRBJ1-2; 8 nucleotides align to TRBD1. The CDR3 has 13 amino acids. The junction had 7 bases not matched to a gene; V was cut back by 5 bases and J by 8 bases. From germline, CDR1 is SGHVS and CDR2 FQNEAQ. The CDR3 sequence is CASSGTGGRGYTF. The CDR3 DNA sequence: TGTGCCAGCAGCGGGACAGGTGGACGCGGCTACACCTTC. The full variable domain, completed using reference TRBV7-8 and TRBJ1-2, is GAGVSQSPRYKVAKRGQDVALRCDPISGHVSLFWYQQALGQGPEFLTYFQNEAQLDKSGLPSDRFFAERPEGSVSTLKIQRTQQEDSAVYLCASSGTGGRGYTFGSGTRLTVV.

The V call is TRBV2, the J call TRBJ1-6; 10 positions agree with TRBD1. With 4 bases clipped from V and 8 bases from J, the junction kept 8 bases outside the gene matches. Germline V gene data show CDR1 as SNHLY and CDR2 as FYNNEI. The CDR3 runs 16 residues. This chain's CDR3 is CASSAWGQGSYSPLHF. Here the CDR3 DNA reads TGTGCCAGCAGTGCTTGGGGACAGGGGAGTTATTCACCCCTCCACTTT. The whole variable domain, remainder taken from reference TRBV2 and TRBJ1-6, is EPEVTQTPSHQVTQMGQEVILRCVPISNHLYFYWYRQILGQKVEFLVSFYNNEISEKSEIFDDQFSVERPDGSNFTLKIRSTKLEDSAMYFCASSAWGQGSYSPLHFGNGTRLTVT.

This clone showed up just once. The chain is built from TRBV6-1 and TRBJ2-7; 14 bases fit TRBD2. Germline CDR1 MNHNS, CDR2 SASEGT. The CDR3 totals 16 residues. V shed 2 bases, J shed 3 bases, and the junction held 3 bases outside the gene matches. The DNA of the CDR3 is TGTGCCAGCAGTGAATGGGGGACTAGCGGGAGCTACGAGCAGTACGTC. This codes for CASSEWGTSGSYEQYV.

The chain combines TRBV11-2 with TRBJ1-2; maybe TRBD1 (6 bases). CDR3 length: 15 residues. Germline CDR1 and CDR2: SGHAT and FQNNGV. Trimming removed 5 bases from V and 2 bases from J, with 15 bases in between. Here the CDR3 reads CASSPLRGQNYGYTF. CDR3 DNA: TGTGCCAGCAGCCCCCTACGAGGACAGAACTATGGCTACACCTTC.

The chain combines TRBV28 with TRBJ1-2, with 7 bases aligning to TRBD1. CDR3 size: 13 residues. Germline V lookup: CDR1 MDHEN, CDR2 SYDVKM. Trimming at V came to 6 bases and at J to 6 bases, leaving 7 bases not matched to a gene. DNA of the CDR3: TGTGCCAGCAGACAAGGGACAGCCCATGGCTACACCTTC. Protein: CASRQGTAHGYTF.

This clone was counted between two and nine times. The chain couples TRBV6-2 or TRBV6-3 to TRBJ2-7; 7 bases fit TRBD2. Per the germline V gene, CDR1 is MNHEY and CDR2 is SVGEGT. The V and J ends lost 4 bases and 0 bases, in that order; junction bases with no gene match: 6. This CDR3 has 15 amino acids. The CDR3 loop reads CASSWAGTTSYEQYF. Written as DNA, the CDR3 is TGTGCCAGCAGTTGGGCAGGGACTACCTCCTACGAGCAGTACTTC.

The V and J genes are TRBV24-1 and TRBJ2-5, with TRBD1 matching 9 bases. The V gene's germline CDR1 is KGHDR and CDR2 SFDVKD. The CDR3 consists of 17 residues. The V segment lost 3 bases and the J segment 3 bases; nucleotides outside the gene matches: 10. The CDR3 coding sequence is TGTGCCACCAGTGATCCCAACAGGGGGCGAGGGGAAGAGACCCAGTACTTC. It yields the protein CATSDPNRGRGEETQYF.

This chain joins TRBV5-6 and TRBJ2-1, with a possible D match to TRBD2 (6 bases). Germline CDR1 reads SGHDT; CDR2 reads YYEEEE. The V and J ends lost 0 bases and 0 bases respectively, with 10 bases between them. This CDR3 contains 16 residues. DNA of the CDR3: TGTGCCAGCAGCTTGGATGCGGGGAGCTCCTACAATGAGCAGTTCTTC. Translation gives CASSLDAGSSYNEQFF.

This sequence joins TRBV10-1 and TRBJ2-3; no clear D gene. From germline, CDR1 is WNHNN and CDR2 SYGVQD (reference sequence). The CDR3 loop spans 13 amino acids. Deletions cut 4 bases from V and 3 bases from J, with 8 bases between. DNA of the CDR3: TGCGCCAGCAGTGCCCAACTAACAGATACGCAGTATTTT. Residues: CASSAQLTDTQYF.